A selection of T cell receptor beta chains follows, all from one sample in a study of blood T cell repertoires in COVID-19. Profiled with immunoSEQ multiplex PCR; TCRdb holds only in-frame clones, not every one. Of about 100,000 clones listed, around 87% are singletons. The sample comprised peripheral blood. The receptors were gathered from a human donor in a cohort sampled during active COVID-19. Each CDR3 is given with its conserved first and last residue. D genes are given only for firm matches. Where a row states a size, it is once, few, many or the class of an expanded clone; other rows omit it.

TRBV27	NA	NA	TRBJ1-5	CASSLDRGNQPQHF	TGTGCCAGCAGTTTGGACAGAGGCAATCAGCCCCAGCATTTT
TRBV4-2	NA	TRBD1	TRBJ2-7	CASSQDRGLSYEQYF	TGTGCCAGCAGCCAAGACAGGGGGCTGTCCTACGAGCAGTACTTC
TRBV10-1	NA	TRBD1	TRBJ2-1	CASSAGGQGYNEQFF	TGCGCCAGCAGTGCCGGGGGACAGGGTTACAATGAGCAGTTCTTC
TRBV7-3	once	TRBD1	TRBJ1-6	CASSFQGADSPLHF	TGTGCCAGCAGCTTCCAGGGGGCTGATTCACCCCTCCACTTT
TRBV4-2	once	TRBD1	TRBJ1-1	CASSQEGQATKNTEAFF	TGTGCCAGCAGCCAAGAGGGACAGGCCACCAAAAACACTGAAGCTTTCTTT
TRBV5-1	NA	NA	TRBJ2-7	CASSSSPGVGSYEQYF	TGCGCCAGCAGCTCCTCGCCGGGAGTTGGCTCCTACGAGCAGTACTTC
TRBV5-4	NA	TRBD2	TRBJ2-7	CASSWGTSGSSEQYF	TGTGCCAGCAGCTGGGGGACTAGCGGGAGTTCCGAGCAGTACTTC
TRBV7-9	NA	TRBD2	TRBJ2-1	CASSLLSGSWGEQFF	TGTGCCAGCAGCTTACTCAGCGGGAGTTGGGGTGAGCAGTTCTTC
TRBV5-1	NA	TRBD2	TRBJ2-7	CASSLEGRGGGEQYF	TGCGCCAGCAGCTTGGAGGGGCGGGGGGGCGGCGAGCAGTACTTC
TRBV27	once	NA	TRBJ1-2	CASRGPGSYGYTF	TGTGCCAGCAGGGGTCCCGGGAGCTATGGCTACACCTTC
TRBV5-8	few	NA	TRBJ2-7	CASSSVRYEQYF	TGTGCCAGCAGTTCCGTGAGGTACGAGCAGTACTTC
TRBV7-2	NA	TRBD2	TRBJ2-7	CASSSGTSGTYEQYF	TGTGCCAGCAGCTCCGGGACTAGCGGCACCTACGAGCAGTACTTC
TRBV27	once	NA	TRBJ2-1	CASSYGTYNEQFF	TGTGCCAGCAGTTACGGGACTTACAATGAGCAGTTCTTC
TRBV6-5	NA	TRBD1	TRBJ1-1	CASRTQGALNTEAFF	TGTGCCAGCAGGACGCAGGGGGCCTTGAACACTGAAGCTTTCTTT
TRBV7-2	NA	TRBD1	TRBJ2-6	CASSFDRGGYGANVLTF	TGTGCCAGCAGCTTCGACAGGGGAGGCTATGGGGCCAACGTCCTGACTTTC
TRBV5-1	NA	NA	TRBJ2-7	CASSQDRQVYEQYF	TGCGCCAGCAGCCAAGACAGGCAGGTCTACGAGCAGTACTTC
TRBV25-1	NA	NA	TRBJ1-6	CASSPKEVSRLSPLHF	TGTGCCAGCAGTCCAAAGGAGGTATCCCGGCTTTCACCCCTCCACTTT
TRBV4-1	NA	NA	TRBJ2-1	CASSHVDSQTYNEQFF	TGCGCCAGCAGCCACGTAGACTCCCAAACCTACAATGAGCAGTTCTTC
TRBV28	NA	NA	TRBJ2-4	CASSLLGANIQYF	TGTGCCAGCAGTTTACTGGGGGCAAACATTCAGTACTTC
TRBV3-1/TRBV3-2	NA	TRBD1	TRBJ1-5	CASSRGTGWEPQHF	TGTGCCAGCAGCCGCGGGACAGGGTGGGAGCCCCAGCATTTT
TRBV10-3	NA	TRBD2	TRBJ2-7	CASLTGLADEQYF	TGTGCCAGCCTGACGGGACTAGCGGACGAGCAGTACTTC
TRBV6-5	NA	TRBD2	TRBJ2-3	CASRIAGIDTQYF	TGTGCCAGCAGGATAGCGGGGATAGATACGCAGTATTTT
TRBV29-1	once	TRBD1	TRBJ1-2	CSVPGQEIYGYTF	TGCAGCGTACCGGGACAGGAGATCTATGGCTACACCTTC
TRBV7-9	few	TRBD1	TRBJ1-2	CASSWTGGVDGYTF	TGTGCCAGCAGCTGGACAGGGGGGGTCGATGGCTACACCTTC
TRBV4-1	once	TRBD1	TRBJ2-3	CASSQPLFEGQGFTDTQYF	TGCGCCAGCAGCCAACCCCTCTTCGAGGGACAGGGGTTCACAGATACGCAGTATTTT
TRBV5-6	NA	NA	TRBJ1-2	CASSFPEGSVGYTF	TGTGCCAGCAGCTTCCCGGAGGGGAGTGTTGGCTACACCTTC
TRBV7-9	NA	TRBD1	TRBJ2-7	CASSLEQGVSYEQYF	TGTGCCAGCAGCTTAGAACAGGGGGTTTCCTACGAGCAGTACTTC
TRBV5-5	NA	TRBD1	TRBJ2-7	CASSFFSTGPHILYEQYF	TGTGCCAGCAGCTTCTTTTCGACAGGGCCGCATATCCTGTACGAGCAGTACTTC
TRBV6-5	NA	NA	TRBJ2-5	CASSYTKGLPQETQYF	TGTGCCAGCAGTTACACCAAGGGACTGCCCCAAGAGACCCAGTACTTC
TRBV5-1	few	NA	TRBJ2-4	CASSLDVTRRWENIQYF	TGCGCCAGCAGCTTGGACGTGACACGGAGGTGGGAAAACATTCAGTACTTC
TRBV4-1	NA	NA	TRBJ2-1	CASSQRHLQFF	TGCGCCAGCAGCCAACGACACCTACAGTTCTTC
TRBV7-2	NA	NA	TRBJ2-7	CASSLGVGVLATLEQYF	TGTGCCAGCAGCTTAGGGGTCGGGGTACTAGCTACCCTCGAGCAGTACTTC
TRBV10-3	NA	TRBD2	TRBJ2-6	CAIRGTSGPTSGANVLTF	TGTGCCATCAGGGGAACTAGCGGGCCGACCTCTGGGGCCAACGTCCTGACTTTC
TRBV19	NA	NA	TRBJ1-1	CASSIAGVVAMNTEAFF	TGTGCCAGTAGTATAGCAGGGGTAGTCGCCATGAACACTGAAGCTTTCTTT
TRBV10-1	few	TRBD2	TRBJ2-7	CASSGTSGSYNEQYF	TGCGCCAGCAGTGGGACTAGCGGGAGTTATAACGAGCAGTACTTC
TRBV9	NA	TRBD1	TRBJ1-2	CASSTPGTGEVPESYGYTF	TGTGCCAGCAGCACACCCGGGACAGGAGAAGTACCGGAGTCTTATGGCTACACCTTC
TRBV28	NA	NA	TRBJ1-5	CTTGRSRVQPQHF	TGTACCACCGGTCGGAGCCGGGTTCAGCCCCAGCATTTT
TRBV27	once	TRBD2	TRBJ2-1	CASSFISGRANEQFF	TGTGCCAGCAGTTTTATCAGCGGGAGGGCCAATGAGCAGTTCTTC
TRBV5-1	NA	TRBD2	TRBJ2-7	CASSLRSERGRYEQYF	TGCGCCAGCAGCCTGCGTAGTGAGCGGGGCCGCTACGAGCAGTACTTC
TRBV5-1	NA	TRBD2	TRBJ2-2	CASSLSAGETGELFF	TGCGCCAGCAGCCTCTCAGCGGGAGAAACCGGGGAGCTGTTTTTT
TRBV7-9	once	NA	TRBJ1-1	CASSLRGGSDTEAFF	TGTGCCAGCAGCTTAAGGGGGGGTTCGGACACTGAAGCTTTCTTT
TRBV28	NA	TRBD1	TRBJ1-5	CASSPRGRGRGNQPQHF	TGTGCCAGCAGCCCCCGGGGCAGGGGGCGAGGCAATCAGCCCCAGCATTTT
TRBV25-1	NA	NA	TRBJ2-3	CASSESAGGRSADTQYF	TGTGCCAGCAGTGAATCGGCAGGGGGGCGTAGCGCAGATACGCAGTATTTT
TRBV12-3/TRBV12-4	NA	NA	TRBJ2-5	CASSLGLQETQYF	TGTGCCAGCAGTTTGGGACTGCAAGAGACCCAGTACTTC
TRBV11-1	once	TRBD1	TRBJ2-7	CASSSRTGAYEQYF	TGTGCCAGCAGCTCGCGGACAGGGGCCTACGAGCAGTACTTC
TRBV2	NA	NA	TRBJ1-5	CASRLRDTSNQPQHF	TGTGCCAGCAGGCTCAGGGATACAAGCAATCAGCCCCAGCATTTT
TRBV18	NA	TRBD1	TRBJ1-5	CASSPLPGQENQPQHF	TGTGCCAGCTCACCTCTCCCGGGACAGGAAAATCAGCCCCAGCATTTT
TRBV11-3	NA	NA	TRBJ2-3	CASSPSRGSRTDTQYF	TGTGCCAGCAGCCCGTCCCGGGGAAGTCGCACAGATACGCAGTATTTT
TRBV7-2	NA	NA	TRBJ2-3	CASSLGRQEEITDTQYF	TGTGCCAGCAGCTTAGGTCGGCAGGAAGAAATAACAGATACGCAGTATTTT
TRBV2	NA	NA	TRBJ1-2	CASRQGLTKGYTF	TGTGCCAGCAGACAGGGACTAACTAAAGGGTACACCTTC
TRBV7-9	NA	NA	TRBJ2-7	CASSQGGYEQYF	TGTGCCAGCAGCCAGGGGGGATACGAGCAGTACTTC
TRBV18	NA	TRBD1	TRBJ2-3	CASSPIGQGGTDTQYF	TGTGCCAGCTCACCCATCGGACAGGGGGGGACAGATACGCAGTATTTT
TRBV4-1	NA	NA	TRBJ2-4	CASSQEGGSRGDIQYF	TGCGCCAGCAGCCAAGAAGGTGGGAGCAGGGGGGACATTCAGTACTTC